At least ten counts were recorded for the clone carrying this T cell receptor (beta chain). Time point meaning: newly diagnosed GD, antithyroid drugs for less than 3 months. PBMCs were the source of the RNA used for TCR sequencing. V was cut by 2 bases and J by 1 base, with 11 bases left in between. CDR3 length equals 15 residues. This entry is derived from a study of regulatory T cells in long-lasting Graves disease. Combining iRepertoire HTBI primers with Arm-PCR of CDR3 regions, the authors built TCR beta libraries. Using its own MiXCR run on the multiplex PCR reads, TCRdb lists one record per CDR3 protein. Of some 450,000 distinct CDR3 sequences listed, roughly 17% are singletons. A further study also used this sample, focusing on T cells in Graves' hyperthyroidism and ophthalmopathy.

The receptor comes from a woman in her twenties or thirties with Graves disease. V gene TRBV12-3 or TRBV12-4 combines with J gene TRBJ1-1, with D unresolved. The sample consisted of peripheral blood mononuclear cells (PBMCs), taken at new diagnosis, from a patient treated with antithyroid drugs. CDR3 protein: CASSLHTGTNTEAFF. The CDR3 DNA reads TGTGCCAGCAGTTTACATACGGGCACGAACACTGAAGCTTTCTTT.